Below are 27 T cell receptor beta chains sequenced from a single sample in a study of T cells after yellow fever vaccination. TCRdb analysed the 5' RACE reads with MiXCR anew, one entry per CDR3 protein. The table shows hundreds of thousands of distinct CDR3 sequences, with 7% to 10% occurring only once. The specimen comprised PBMCs, sampled 35 to 50 days after the first yellow fever vaccination. All receptors come from a man aged 18 to 30 who received the YFV17D yellow fever vaccine.

The sample holds a few counts of this clonotype. The J gene is TRBJ1-5, the V gene TRBV12-3 or TRBV12-4; 9 bases are shared with TRBD1. The CDR3 sequence is 20 residues long. With V trimmed by 4 bases and J by 5 bases, 21 bases remained unmatched. CDR3 loop: CASSWGGQGPSSVFDQPQHF. Here the CDR3 DNA reads TGTGCCAGCAGTTGGGGGGGACAGGGCCCTTCTAGCGTGTTCGATCAGCCCCAGCATTTT.

This rearrangement joins TRBV5-1 to TRBJ2-7, with D uncertain. This CDR3 is 16 amino acids long. The germline CDR1 and CDR2 sequences are SGHRS and YFSETQ. Trimming removed 2 bases from V and 2 bases from J, with 17 bases in between. Here the CDR3 DNA reads TGCGCCAGCAGCTTCGACCCCCGACCGCCAACCTACGAGCAGTACGTC. Residues: CASSFDPRPPTYEQYV.

The chain joins TRBV7-2 to TRBJ1-2, with D perhaps TRBD1 (5 bases). CDR1 SGHTA and CDR2 FQGNSA come from the germline V gene. The CDR3 is 14 amino acids. Trimming pared 5 bases from V and 3 bases from J, leaving 13 bases between. The CDR3 sequence: CASSPTPGHYGYTF. The CDR3 DNA reads as TGTGCCAGCAGCCCCACCCCAGGGCACTATGGCTACACCTTC.

The chain joins TRBV9 to TRBJ2-3; D is uncertain. The germline V gene has CDR1 SGDLS and CDR2 YYNGEE. V lost 4 bases and J lost 1, with 7 bases in between. CDR3 length: 13 amino acids. CDR3 sequence reads: CASSPYRTDTQYF. The DNA for the CDR3 is TGTGCCAGCAGCCCCTACCGCACAGATACGCAGTATTTT.

This clonotype turned up a few times. CDR3 residues: CASSWRTTVDEQFF. CDR3 coding DNA: TGCGCCAGCAGCTGGAGGACAACTGTGGATGAGCAGTTCTTC. The chain couples TRBV5-1 to TRBJ2-1, with D perhaps being TRBD1 or TRBD2 (5 bases each). CDR3 size: 14 residues. Germline CDR1 SGHRS, CDR2 YFSETQ. V was pared by 3 bases and J by 8 bases, with 15 bases between.

V and J are TRBV5-1 and TRBJ2-2; D may match TRBD1 or TRBD2 (5 bases each). This CDR3 contains 16 residues. Trimming cost V 0 bases and J 3 bases, with 12 bases left between them. The germline V gene encodes CDR1 SGHRS and CDR2 YFSETQ. This CDR3 is CASSLVPGTYTGELFF. The CDR3 bases are TGCGCCAGCAGCTTGGTGCCGGGGACCTACACCGGGGAGCTGTTTTTT.

This clonotype was seen many times. The chain is built from TRBV12-3 or TRBV12-4 and TRBJ1-1, with a tentative D call TRBD1 (5 bases). V lost 2 bases to trimming and J lost 4 bases, with 11 bases between them. CDR3 size: 14 residues. The CDR3 nucleotides read TGTGCCAGCAGTTTACACCAGGGAAGCACTGAAGCTTTCTTT. This gives the protein CASSLHQGSTEAFF.

The V gene is TRBV20-1, the J gene TRBJ2-1, with 16 bases fitting TRBD2. The CDR3 sequence is 21 residues long. Unmatched junction bases numbered 15, after V lost 4 bases and J lost 0 bases. Per germline, CDR1 DFQATT and CDR2 SNEGSKA (reference sequence). The CDR3 is CSATLLGGGLAGGSSYNEQFF. The CDR3 nucleotides are TGCAGTGCTACCCTACTAGGCGGGGGACTAGCGGGGGGGTCCTCCTACAATGAGCAGTTCTTC.

This clonotype was seen more than once but under ten times. The chain employs TRBV4-2 and TRBJ1-1; 9 bases fit TRBD1. After removal of 5 bases from V and 6 bases from J, the junction contained 7 bases not matched to a gene. CDR3 size: 14 residues. Per germline, CDR1 LGHNA and CDR2 YNFKEQ. CDR3 sequence (DNA): TGTGCCAGCAGCGCCACAGGGGGCCTTGCTGAAGCTTTCTTT. Translated, it gives CASSATGGLAEAFF.

This clonotype was counted between two and nine times. The V call is TRBV5-1, the J call TRBJ2-7, with a tentative D call TRBD2 (6 bases). V was shortened by 6 bases and J by 2 bases, with 18 bases between the two germline ends. This CDR3 has 15 residues. Germline CDR1 SGHRS, CDR2 YFSETQ. The DNA of the CDR3 is TGCGCCAGCACCCTGAAGGCGGGGTCGACCTACGAGCAGTACGTC. Translated: CASTLKAGSTYEQYV.

The chain uses TRBV4-3 and TRBJ1-2; D is ambiguous. CDR1 is LGHNA and CDR2 is YSLEER in the germline V gene. This CDR3 spans 13 amino acids. V lost 3 bases and J lost 3, with 8 bases in between. The CDR3 DNA sequence: TGCGCCAGCAGCCAGGACTTTGACTATGGCTACACCTTC. The encoded protein is CASSQDFDYGYTF.

The chain couples TRBV5-5 to TRBJ2-3; D unclear. Per germline, CDR1 SGHKS and CDR2 YYEKEE (reference sequence). The CDR3 is 15 residues long. V was trimmed by 0 bases and J by 2 bases, leaving 10 bases between them. The CDR3 coding sequence is TGTGCCAGCAGCTTGGATCCAGGAACCACAGATACGCAGTATTTT. Protein sequence: CASSLDPGTTDTQYF.

The chain carries TRBV20-1 and TRBJ1-4, with 7 bases matching TRBD1. This CDR3 spans 15 amino acids. The junction had 11 bases not matched to a gene; V was cut back by 3 bases and J by 7 bases. Germline V gene data show CDR1 as DFQATT and CDR2 as SNEGSKA (reference sequence). The CDR3 nucleotides are TGCAGTGCTAGGGAGACAGGGTTGAGGGGTGAAAAACTGTTTTTT. Its translation: CSARETGLRGEKLFF.

This clonotype has just a few counts. The CDR3 is CASSQVSSRAQYF. As DNA, the CDR3 is TGCGCCAGCAGCCAAGTCTCCAGTCGCGCGCAGTATTTT. This chain joins TRBV4-1 and TRBJ2-3; D unclear. Germline values: CDR1 MGHRA, CDR2 YSYEKL. The CDR3 spans 13 residues. V gave up 1 base and J gave up 10 bases, with 12 bases separating them.

There are a few counts of this clonotype. The chain employs TRBV20-1 and TRBJ2-1, with 7 bases fitting TRBD2. V was pared by 3 bases and J by 4 bases, with 6 bases of the junction left unmatched. Germline V gene sequence: CDR1 DFQATT, CDR2 SNEGSKA (reference sequence). The CDR3 contains 14 residues. Here the CDR3 reads CSASPSGPYNEQFF. CDR3 coding DNA: TGCAGTGCTAGTCCTAGCGGTCCTTACAATGAGCAGTTCTTC.

This clonotype was counted at least ten times. The chain joins TRBV4-3 to TRBJ2-1, with D uncertain. The CDR3 has 16 residues. The V gene's germline CDR1 is LGHNA and CDR2 YSLEER. V was shortened by 0 bases and J by 8 bases, with 17 bases between the two germline ends. The CDR3 reads CASSQDRLRRGDEQFF. As DNA, the CDR3 is TGCGCCAGCAGCCAAGATCGATTACGGCGAGGTGATGAGCAGTTCTTC.

This chain connects TRBV11-1 to TRBJ1-2; weak D call: TRBD1 (6 bases). The V end was cut by 1 base, the J end by 4 bases, with 10 bases between. Germline CDR1 reads SGHAT; CDR2 reads FQDESV (reference sequence). The CDR3 has 14 amino acids. DNA of the CDR3: TGTGCCAGCAGCTTAGTGGACAGAGCCTATGGCTACACCTTC. Its translation is CASSLVDRAYGYTF. Combining the CDR3 with reference TRBV11-1 and TRBJ1-2 gives the whole variable domain EAEVAQSPRYKITEKSQAVAFWCDPISGHATLYWYRQILGQGPELLVQFQDESVVDDSQLPKDRFSAERLKGVDSTLKIQPAELGDSAMYLCASSLVDRAYGYTFGSGTRLTVV.

This clonotype was seen a few times. The chain links TRBV7-8 to TRBJ1-1; perhaps TRBD1 as D (6 bases). The ends were cut back, 5 bases at V and 7 bases at J, with 20 bases in the middle. Germline V gene lookup returns CDR1 SGHVS and CDR2 FQNEAQ. The length of the CDR3 is 15 residues. The CDR3: CASSKQGFGVNEAFF. The CDR3 nucleotides read TGTGCCAGCAGCAAACAGGGTTTCGGGGTCAATGAAGCTTTCTTT.

This clonotype was counted at least ten times. The chain links TRBV7-2 to TRBJ2-3; tentative D call: TRBD2 (5 bases). The germline V gene encodes CDR1 SGHTA and CDR2 FQGNSA. CDR3 length: 15 residues. Trimming removed 1 base at V and 1 base at J, with 9 bases between. CDR3 region: CASSLGTPRTDTQYF. The CDR3 DNA follows: TGTGCCAGCAGCTTAGGGACTCCCCGCACAGATACGCAGTATTTT.

The genes are TRBV21-1 and TRBJ2-3; TRBD2, the table's D call, lacks a check against the DNA. TRBV21-1 is a known pseudogene. The CDR3 loop spans 19 amino acids. The CDR3 loop reads CASSKERAQTSGDADTQYF. Here the CDR3 DNA reads TGTGCCAGCAGCAAAGAGCGGGCGCAGACTAGCGGGGACGCAGATACGCAGTATTTT.

This clonotype was seen a handful of times. CDR3 in amino acids: CASSQDWADTQYF. In nucleotides, the CDR3 is TGCGCCAGCAGCCAAGATTGGGCGGATACGCAGTATTTT. The V and J genes are TRBV4-3 and TRBJ2-3; D unclear. The CDR3 has 13 amino acids. Deletions cut 0 bases from V and 6 bases from J, with 7 bases between. CDR1 and CDR2 from the germline V gene are LGHNA and YSLEER.

J is TRBJ1-3 and V is TRBV6-5, with TRBD1 as a possible D gene (5 bases). Germline CDR1 is MNHEY and CDR2 is SVGAGI. V lost 4 bases, J lost 4 bases, and 8 bases lay in between. The CDR3 has 13 residues. The CDR3 spells CASSSPGGNTIYF. CDR3 DNA sequence: TGTGCCAGCAGTTCTCCAGGGGGAAACACCATATATTTT.

This clonotype was seen many times. V and J are TRBV29-1 and TRBJ2-3; 7 bases are shared with TRBD2. The germline gives CDR1 SQVTM, CDR2 ANQGSEA. V dropped 0 bases and J dropped 2; count of bases not matched to a gene: 8. This CDR3 has 16 residues. The DNA of the CDR3 is TGCAGCGTTGAAGATCGTGTCGGGGGGAACACAGATACGCAGTATTTT. This gives the protein CSVEDRVGGNTDTQYF.

This clonotype showed up many times. The CDR3 region is CASSPLGARSYNEQFF. CDR3 in DNA: TGTGCCAGCAGCCCACTCGGGGCCCGCTCCTACAATGAGCAGTTCTTC. The rearrangement uses TRBV7-2 and TRBJ2-1; D possibly matches TRBD1 or TRBD2 (5 bases each). Germline assignment: CDR1 SGHTA and CDR2 FQGNSA. The V and J ends lost 5 bases and 0 bases respectively, with 14 bases between them. The CDR3 is 16 amino acids. Full variable domain (rest looked up from reference TRBV7-2 and TRBJ2-1): GAGVSQSPSNKVTEKGKDVELRCDPISGHTALYWYRQSLGQGLEFLIYFQGNSAPDKSGLPSDRFSAERTGGSVSTLTIQRTQQEDSAVYLCASSPLGARSYNEQFFGPGTRLTVL.

J is TRBJ2-1 and V is TRBV20-1; D perhaps matches TRBD2 (6 bases). The CDR3 has 15 residues. V lost 6 bases to trimming and J lost 6 bases, with 21 bases between them. Germline assignment: CDR1 DFQATT and CDR2 SNEGSKA (reference sequence). CDR3 in amino acids: CSAHLPGLRANEQFF. The CDR3 nucleotides read TGCAGTGCACATCTTCCGGGACTCCGGGCCAATGAGCAGTTCTTC.

This chain uses TRBV5-4 with TRBJ2-7, with 11 bases aligning to TRBD1. The V segment lost 4 bases and the J segment 6 bases; nucleotides outside the gene matches: 9. The length of the CDR3 is 15 residues. Germline assignment: CDR1 SGHNT and CDR2 YYREEE (reference sequence). The CDR3 loop is CASSQGGTGGREQYF. Here the CDR3 DNA reads TGTGCCAGCAGCCAGGGGGGGACAGGGGGTCGCGAGCAGTACTTC.

This clonotype was observed many times. The chain recombines TRBV7-2 with TRBJ2-3, with TRBD2 identical over 12 bases. V lost 7 bases and J lost 9; bases outside the gene matches: 11. The germline CDR1 and CDR2 sequences are SGHTA and FQGNSA. This CDR3 region has 15 residues. The CDR3 bases are TGTGCCAGCACCACTTACCTAGCGGGGGGGTTAACGCAGTATTTT. Translating it yields CASTTYLAGGLTQYF.